Shown below are 21 T cell receptor beta chains from a single sample sequenced in a study of cytomegalovirus exposure and HLA in healthy donors. Generated by immunoSEQ multiplex PCR, the TCRdb table keeps only in-frame clones and is missing some. In the table there are approximately 82,000 clones, around 92% of which are singletons. The sample consisted of PBMCs. Source of these receptors: a man aged 18 to 30 in good health and CMV-seronegative.

The chain joins TRBV5-1 to TRBJ2-5, with 7 nucleotides matching TRBD2. Germline V gene sequence: CDR1 SGHRS, CDR2 YFSETQ. V gave up 3 bases and J gave up 5 bases; unmatched junction bases: 4. The CDR3 is 13 amino acids. The CDR3: CASSSGGGETQYF. CDR3 coding DNA: TGCGCCAGCAGCTCGGGGGGTGGGGAGACCCAGTACTTC.

V gene TRBV5-1 combines with J gene TRBJ2-5; a possible D gene is TRBD1 (6 bases). V lost 2 bases to trimming and J lost 4 bases, with 15 bases between them. The germline CDR1 and CDR2 sequences are SGHRS and YFSETQ. The CDR3 loop spans 15 amino acids. In DNA, the CDR3 is TGCGCCAGCAGCTTAGGTCAGGGGTTAGGAGAGACCCAGTACTTC. It specifies CASSLGQGLGETQYF.

The rearrangement links TRBV5-8 to TRBJ2-3; D gene ambiguous. V dropped 0 bases and J dropped 2 bases, with 10 bases sitting between them. CDR1 and CDR2 from the germline V gene are SGHTS and YDEGEE. The CDR3 sequence is 15 residues long. CDR3 in DNA: TGTGCCAGCAGCTTGGAATTGCGGTTCACAGATACGCAGTATTTT. Encoded protein: CASSLELRFTDTQYF.

The rearrangement links TRBV9 to TRBJ2-2; 12 bases align to TRBD2. The CDR3 runs 16 residues. The trim removed 9 bases at V and 7 bases at J, leaving 13 bases unmatched. Germline V gene sequence: CDR1 SGDLS, CDR2 YYNGEE. The CDR3 sequence is CATPPARTSGNGELFF. CDR3 nucleotide sequence: TGTGCCACCCCGCCCGCCCGGACTAGCGGGAACGGGGAGCTGTTTTTT.

This clone showed up just once. The gene calls are TRBV6-5 and TRBJ2-1; 9 bases match TRBD2. Germline V lookup: CDR1 MNHEY, CDR2 SVGAGI. The CDR3 extends over 16 amino acids. V was pared by 2 bases and J by 7 bases, with 9 bases of the junction left unmatched. CDR3 bases: TGTGCCAGCAGTTACCTGGGCGGGGGGGCCGGGAATGAGCAGTTCTTC. This codes for CASSYLGGGAGNEQFF.

Comment on this clone: Possible read error: a much larger clone is one base away. V usage is TRBV6-4 and J usage is TRBJ2-2; TRBD2 matches at 8 bases. Per germline, CDR1 MRHNA and CDR2 SNTAGT. The junction had 2 bases not matched to a gene; V was cut back by 4 bases and J by 4 bases. The CDR3 totals 14 residues. CDR3 in DNA: TGTGCCAGCAGTGCCGGGACTAGCACCGGGGAGCTGTTTTTT. Translating it yields CASSAGTSTGELFF.

CDR3 nucleotide sequence: TGTGCCAGTAGTAAAGGACAGCCCTATGGCTACACCTTC. It yields the protein CASSKGQPYGYTF. This chain uses TRBV19 with TRBJ1-2; D is possibly TRBD1 (6 bases). This CDR3 has 13 residues. From germline, CDR1 is LNHDA and CDR2 SQIVND (reference sequence). V dropped 4 bases and J dropped 4 bases, with 10 bases sitting between them.

The gene calls are TRBV18 and TRBJ1-5; 12 bases agree with TRBD1. Trimming cost V 4 bases and J 3 bases; bases outside gene matches: 4. The V gene's germline CDR1 is KGHSH and CDR2 LQKENI. The CDR3 spans 16 residues. In DNA form, the CDR3 reads TGTGCCAGCTCACGGGGACAGGGGGCTACCAATCAGCCCCAGCATTTT. This gives the protein CASSRGQGATNQPQHF.

The CDR3 reads CASSFPQLAGGTNTQYF. The DNA of the CDR3 is TGTGCCAGCAGCTTTCCCCAACTAGCGGGGGGGACGAATACGCAGTATTTT. The J gene is TRBJ2-3, the V gene TRBV5-5; 13 bases align to TRBD2. CDR3 size: 17 residues. Trimming removed 2 bases from V and 7 bases from J; junction bases left unmatched: 10. CDR1 and CDR2 (germline): SGHKS, YYEKEE (reference sequence).

This clone was picked up one time. This sequence joins TRBV27 and TRBJ2-3, with 8 bases lining up with TRBD2. Germline CDR1 reads MNHEY; CDR2 reads SMNVEV (reference sequence). V lost 7 bases, J lost 6 bases, and 12 bases stayed unmatched. CDR3 length equals 15 residues. The CDR3 loop is CASNFGLATTDTQYF. CDR3 coding DNA: TGTGCCAGCAACTTTGGACTAGCAACGACGGATACGCAGTATTTT.

The chain links TRBV7-9 to TRBJ2-7; D possibly corresponds to TRBD1 (6 bases). Trimming removed 3 bases from V and 4 bases from J, with 10 bases in between. The CDR3 is made up of 13 amino acids. Per germline, CDR1 SEHNR and CDR2 FQNEAQ (reference sequence). CDR3 DNA: TGTGCCAGCAGCTTCAATCAGGGGTACGAGCAGTACTTC. It is translated as CASSFNQGYEQYF.

The chain joins TRBV14 to TRBJ1-1; maybe TRBD1 (6 bases). V dropped 2 bases and J dropped 0 bases, with 10 bases sitting between them. The CDR3 sequence is 15 residues long. The germline V gene has CDR1 SGHDN and CDR2 FVKESK. The CDR3: CASSQIRDMNTEAFF. The CDR3 nucleotides are TGTGCCAGCAGCCAAATCAGGGACATGAACACTGAAGCTTTCTTT. Together with reference TRBV14 and TRBJ1-1, the CDR3 gives the full variable domain: EAGVTQFPSHSVIEKGQTVTLRCDPISGHDNLYWYRRVMGKEIKFLLHFVKESKQDESGMPNNRFLAERTGGTYSTLKVQPAELEDSGVYFCASSQIRDMNTEAFFGQGTRLTVV.

This rearrangement joins TRBV5-6 to TRBJ1-1; 9 positions agree with TRBD1. The germline V gene has CDR1 SGHDT and CDR2 YYEEEE. Trimming took 2 bases from V and 10 from J; bases not matched to a gene: 12. The length of the CDR3 is 15 residues. The CDR3 here is CASSLPHVGQGRAFF. CDR3 sequence (DNA): TGTGCCAGCAGCTTACCCCACGTAGGACAGGGGAGAGCTTTCTTT.

The chain has TRBV5-1 and TRBJ1-2, with TRBD1 as a possible D gene (6 bases). CDR1 is SGHRS, CDR2 YFSETQ, per germline. Trimming took 1 base from V and 7 from J, leaving 17 bases between them. The CDR3 extends over 15 amino acids. The CDR3 here is CASSLQGRGMSGYTF. As DNA, the CDR3 is TGCGCCAGCAGCTTGCAGGGGAGGGGGATGAGTGGCTACACCTTC.

Notes on this clone: A junction boundary mismatches the germline segment, possibly from a read error. The DNA of the CDR3 is TGTGCTAGCAGCCCAGCGGGGGTTAGGGAGACCCAGTACTTC. Its protein is CASSPAGVRETQYF. The chain links TRBV7-7 to TRBJ2-5; 8 bases match TRBD2. Germline CDR1 SSHAT, CDR2 FNYEAQ (reference sequence). There are 14 residues in the CDR3.

The chain couples TRBV7-9 to TRBJ2-1, with 8 positions matching TRBD1. The CDR3 length is 15 residues. Germline CDR1 reads SEHNR; CDR2 reads FQNEAQ (reference sequence). V dropped 5 bases and J dropped 4; count of bases not matched to a gene: 7. The CDR3 is CASSPPGQDYNEQFF. The CDR3 nucleotides are TGTGCCAGCAGCCCACCGGGACAGGATTACAATGAGCAGTTCTTC.

V gene TRBV12-5 combines with J gene TRBJ1-1; possibly TRBD1 for D (5 bases). The CDR3 totals 19 residues. V was clipped by 7 bases and J by 1 base, with 28 bases between them. Germline loops: CDR1 LGHNT, CDR2 FRNRAP. CDR3 nucleotide sequence: TGTGCTAGTGCTCGGAGGGACCCAGACACGCTCACAGGGAACACTGAAGCTTTCTTT. It specifies CASARRDPDTLTGNTEAFF.

The chain has TRBV18 and TRBJ2-5; D is unclear. CDR1 KGHSH and CDR2 LQKENI come from the germline V gene. V was cut by 3 bases and J by 5 bases, with 10 bases left in between. The CDR3 covers 13 residues. In nucleotides, the CDR3 is TGTGCCAGCTCACCCGGCAGAGGCGAGACCCAGTACTTC. This codes for CASSPGRGETQYF. Together with reference TRBV18 and TRBJ2-5, the CDR3 gives the full variable domain: NAGVMQNPRHLVRRRGQEARLRCSPMKGHSHVYWYRQLPEEGLKFMVYLQKENIIDESGMPKERFSAEFPKEGPSILRIQQVVRGDSAAYFCASSPGRGETQYFGPGTRLLVL.

The chain is built from TRBV5-1 and TRBJ1-1; 7 bases agree with TRBD1. V gave up 3 bases and J gave up 8 bases; unmatched junction bases: 7. This CDR3 comprises 13 residues. Germline CDR1 SGHRS, CDR2 YFSETQ. In DNA form, the CDR3 reads TGCGCCAGCAGCTATGCCGGGACAGCCGAAGCTTTCTTT. It is translated as CASSYAGTAEAFF.

The rearrangement uses TRBV9 and TRBJ1-2; TRBD1 might be the D (5 bases). The length of the CDR3 is 14 residues. CDR1 and CDR2 from the germline V gene are SGDLS and YYNGEE. The germline V and J ends were trimmed by 0 bases and 5 bases, with 11 bases remaining between them. The CDR3 loop is CASSVDGGAYGYTF. For the CDR3, the DNA is TGTGCCAGCAGCGTAGATGGAGGGGCATATGGCTACACCTTC.

This clone appeared a single time. The chain carries TRBV25-1 and TRBJ1-4, with TRBD1 matching over 7 bases. The germline V gene encodes CDR1 MGHDK and CDR2 SYGVNS. The junction had 9 bases not matched to a gene; V was cut back by 6 bases and J by 8 bases. This CDR3 has 14 residues. DNA of the CDR3: TGTGCCAGCAGAGCCGGGACAGACTCAGAAAAACTGTTTTTT. Amino acids: CASRAGTDSEKLFF.